The 26 T cell receptor beta chains presented below share a single source sample, sequenced in a study of T cell changes during pregnancy in multiple sclerosis. Using immunoSEQ multiplex PCR, the repertoire was profiled, and TCRdb retains in-frame clones only, with some absent. This table holds about 73,000 clones, 85% to 90% found once. Sequencing was performed on peripheral blood, taken after pregnancy. These receptors came from a female donor in good health, enrolled as a control in a pregnancy study.

At least ten counts were recorded for this clone. V and J are TRBV27 and TRBJ1-6; tentatively, D is TRBD1 (6 bases). Germline V gene sequence: CDR1 MNHEY, CDR2 SMNVEV (reference sequence). Trimming removed 5 bases at V and 3 bases at J, with 11 bases between. The CDR3 spans 15 residues. CDR3 residues: CASSPLQGYNSPLHF. The CDR3 DNA reads TGTGCCAGCAGTCCACTACAGGGCTATAATTCACCCCTCCACTTT.

This sequence joins TRBV7-7 and TRBJ2-3, with D unclear. V shed 5 bases and J shed 1 base, with 16 bases lying between them. The CDR3 totals 16 residues. Germline V gene data show CDR1 as SSHAT and CDR2 as FNYEAQ (reference sequence). CDR3 loop: CASSQRKRPGTDTQYF. The CDR3 DNA reads as TGTGCCAGCAGCCAACGGAAGCGACCGGGCACAGATACGCAGTATTTT.

Concerning this clone: This CDR3 is also generated by other DNA sequences in the sample. The chain recombines TRBV13 with TRBJ2-2; possible D gene TRBD1, 6 bases. The germline CDR1 and CDR2 sequences are PRHDT and FYEKMQ (reference sequence). The CDR3 is 13 amino acids. Deletions cut 5 bases from V and 7 bases from J, with 11 bases between. The CDR3 protein is CASSPTGSGELFF. The CDR3 DNA reads as TGTGCCAGCAGCCCAACAGGGAGCGGGGAGCTGTTTTTT. Combining the CDR3 with reference TRBV13 and TRBJ2-2 gives the whole variable domain AAGVIQSPRHLIKEKRETATLKCYPIPRHDTVYWYQQGPGQDPQFLISFYEKMQSDKGSIPDRFSAQQFSDYHSELNMSSLELGDSALYFCASSPTGSGELFFGEGSRLTVL.

This chain connects TRBV6-5 to TRBJ2-3; 9 bases fit TRBD2. The CDR3 runs to 16 residues. Germline V gives CDR1 MNHEY, CDR2 SVGAGI. J gave up 0 bases and V 2 bases, and 3 bases lay outside the gene matches. CDR3 sequence: CASSYGGLASTDTQYF. The CDR3 coding sequence is TGTGCCAGCAGTTACGGGGGACTAGCCAGCACAGATACGCAGTATTTT.

This chain uses TRBV9 with TRBJ2-7; 8 nucleotides agree with TRBD1. V shed 4 bases, J shed 1 base, and the junction held 10 bases outside the gene matches. The CDR3 spans 16 residues. CDR1 SGDLS and CDR2 YYNGEE come from the germline V gene. The CDR3 is CASSLTGTGRSYEQYF. In DNA, the CDR3 is TGTGCCAGCAGCCTTACCGGGACAGGTCGATCCTACGAGCAGTACTTC. Full variable domain (remainder filled in from reference TRBV9 and TRBJ2-7): DSGVTQTPKHLITATGQRVTLRCSPRSGDLSVYWYQQSLDQGLQFLIQYYNGEERAKGNILERFSAQQFPDLHSELNLSSLELGDSALYFCASSLTGTGRSYEQYFGPGTRLTVT.

This rearrangement joins TRBV12-5 to TRBJ1-1, with TRBD1 identical over 11 bases. The junction had 5 bases not matched to a gene; V was cut back by 7 bases and J by 4 bases. CDR3 size: 14 residues. In germline, CDR1 is LGHNT, CDR2 FRNRAP. The CDR3 region is CASAWTGGGTEAFF. CDR3 DNA: TGTGCTAGTGCCTGGACAGGGGGCGGCACTGAAGCTTTCTTT.

The chain recombines TRBV5-1 with TRBJ1-5, with 7 positions matching TRBD1. The V segment lost 5 bases and the J segment 5 bases; nucleotides outside the gene matches: 10. The CDR3 sequence is 15 residues long. In germline, CDR1 is SGHRS, CDR2 YFSETQ. The DNA of the CDR3 is TGCGCCAGCAGTATTACGGGACAGCAAGATCAGCCCCAGCATTTT. Translated, it gives CASSITGQQDQPQHF.

This clone has only a few counts. The J gene is TRBJ2-3, the V gene TRBV7-9; 10 bases agree with TRBD1. Germline V CDR1 and CDR2: SEHNR, FQNEAQ (reference sequence). With V trimmed by 5 bases and J by 0 bases, 11 bases remained unmatched. CDR3 size: 18 residues. The DNA for the CDR3 is TGTGCCAGCAGCCTTCATCCCCGGACAGGGGGTAGCACAGATACGCAGTATTTT. Protein: CASSLHPRTGGSTDTQYF.

The CDR3 protein is CASSLSPDEKLFF. The CDR3 bases are TGTGCCAGCAGCTTATCCCCCGATGAAAAACTGTTTTTT. The chain links TRBV7-9 to TRBJ1-4; D is unclear. CDR3 length: 13 residues. CDR1 is SEHNR, CDR2 FQNEAQ, per germline (reference sequence). Trimming pared 2 bases from V and 6 bases from J, leaving 7 bases between.

The J gene is TRBJ1-2, the V gene TRBV7-9; a weak D match, TRBD1 (5 bases). The CDR3 consists of 16 residues. V gave up 5 bases and J gave up 4 bases, with 20 bases separating them. Germline CDR1 and CDR2: SEHNR and FQNEAQ (reference sequence). The CDR3 nucleotides are TGTGCCAGCAGCCAACGTTCGCCAGGGCAAAGCTATGGCTACACCTTC. As protein: CASSQRSPGQSYGYTF.

This clone is categorized as medium-sized (0.01 to 0.1%). The chain is built from TRBV6-4 and TRBJ2-1; 14 bases match TRBD2. With 4 bases clipped from V and 7 bases from J, the junction kept 6 bases outside the gene matches. This CDR3 has 16 amino acids. Germline V lookup: CDR1 MRHNA, CDR2 SNTAGT. CDR3 sequence: CASSAVGLAGGNEQFF. CDR3 sequence (DNA): TGTGCCAGCAGTGCCGTCGGACTAGCGGGAGGTAATGAGCAGTTCTTC.

The chain combines TRBV28 with TRBJ2-2; perhaps TRBD2 as D (6 bases). This CDR3 has 14 residues. The V end was cut by 7 bases, the J end by 5 bases, with 14 bases between. Germline CDR1 MDHEN, CDR2 SYDVKM. DNA for the CDR3: TGTGCCAGCACCTACCAGGGAGGAACCGGGGAGCTGTTTTTT. Translating gives CASTYQGGTGELFF.

This rearrangement joins TRBV29-1 to TRBJ1-2; 9 nucleotides match TRBD1. The V and J ends lost 4 bases and 4 bases, in that order; junction bases with no gene match: 1. Germline V gene lookup returns CDR1 SQVTM and CDR2 ANQGSEA. The CDR3 is 12 residues long. CDR3 region: CSVATGGYGYTF. The CDR3 nucleotides are TGCAGCGTTGCGACAGGGGGCTATGGCTACACCTTC.

The CDR3 nucleotides are TGTGCCAGCAGTAGGGACAGGGGGTCAGATACGCAGTATTTT. Translation: CASSRDRGSDTQYF. This rearrangement joins TRBV6-1 to TRBJ2-3; TRBD1 matches at 11 bases. After removal of 5 bases from V and 4 bases from J, the junction contained 2 bases not matched to a gene. CDR1 is MNHNS, CDR2 SASEGT, per germline. This CDR3 spans 14 amino acids.

The CDR3 bases are TGTGCCAGCAGTTACGGAGGAGGGGTGAATGAGCAGTTCTTC. It translates to CASSYGGGVNEQFF. The chain has TRBV6-5 and TRBJ2-1; weak D call: TRBD2 (6 bases). The CDR3 spans 14 residues. Germline V gives CDR1 MNHEY, CDR2 SVGAGI. Trimming took 2 bases from V and 7 from J, leaving 12 bases between them.

V is TRBV12-5 and J is TRBJ1-2; 9 bases align to TRBD1. The CDR3 runs 15 residues. V trimming: 6 bases; J trimming: 4 bases; junction bases outside the gene matches: 9. Germline-derived CDR1 and CDR2 are LGHNT and FRNRAP. CDR3 bases: TGTGCTAGTGGCACCGGGACAGGGAATCCCTATGGCTACACCTTC. As protein: CASGTGTGNPYGYTF.

This clone occurred once. This chain uses TRBV15 with TRBJ2-7; TRBD2 matches 11 bases. V lost 0 bases, J lost 7 bases, and 5 bases stayed unmatched. Looked up from germline, CDR1 is LNHNV and CDR2 is YYDKDF (reference sequence). This CDR3 has 15 residues. The CDR3 DNA reads TGTGCCACCAGCAGAGAGGTGTTAGCGGGAGGGGAGCAGTACTTC. Protein sequence: CATSREVLAGGEQYF.

This clone appeared once. The CDR3 DNA reads TGTGCCAGCAGCTTATCGGGACTCCCAAGGGGAAACTATGGCTACACCTTC. It encodes CASSLSGLPRGNYGYTF. The rearrangement joins TRBV7-2 to TRBJ1-2; maybe TRBD1 (5 bases). Germline V gene sequence: CDR1 SGHTA, CDR2 FQGNSA. V was trimmed by 2 bases and J by 2 bases, leaving 18 bases between them. The CDR3 runs 17 residues.

CDR3 sequence: CASGRGLLETQYF. The CDR3 DNA follows: TGTGCCAGCGGCAGGGGGCTTCTGGAGACCCAGTACTTC. The chain has TRBV11-3 and TRBJ2-5, with 8 bases that match TRBD1. The CDR3 contains 13 residues. CDR1 and CDR2 (germline): SGHNT, YENEEA. V shed 8 bases and J 5 bases; nucleotides not matched to a gene: 7.

There are a few counts of this clone. This rearrangement joins TRBV6-1 to TRBJ1-5; 9 bases fit TRBD1. Looked up from germline, CDR1 is MNHNS and CDR2 is SASEGT. This CDR3 contains 15 residues. Trimming took 4 bases from V and 6 from J; bases not matched to a gene: 7. CDR3 amino acids: CASSVSQGAGQPQHF. CDR3 DNA sequence: TGTGCCAGCAGTGTATCACAGGGGGCAGGTCAGCCCCAGCATTTT.

The chain uses TRBV6-1 and TRBJ2-1; 7 nucleotides agree with TRBD1. V was clipped by 3 bases and J by 9 bases; unmatched bases: 8. Looked up from germline, CDR1 is MNHNS and CDR2 is SASEGT. This CDR3 has 14 amino acids. For the CDR3, the DNA is TGTGCCAGCAGTGAGGCCGGGACAGTCCGTGAGCAGTTCTTC. The encoded protein is CASSEAGTVREQFF.

This chain connects TRBV19 to TRBJ2-7; 10 bases align to TRBD2. J lost 4 bases, V lost 6 bases, and 6 bases had no gene match. The CDR3 covers 14 residues. Germline V CDR1 and CDR2: LNHDA, SQIVND (reference sequence). CDR3 residues: CASSPGLARYEQYF. DNA for the CDR3: TGTGCCAGTAGCCCGGGACTAGCGAGGTACGAGCAGTACTTC.

The V gene is TRBV5-1, the J gene TRBJ2-1, with 9 positions matching TRBD1. CDR1 SGHRS and CDR2 YFSETQ come from the germline V gene. The CDR3 length is 14 residues. V lost 0 bases and J lost 8; bases outside the gene matches: 3. CDR3 coding DNA: TGCGCCAGCAGCTTGGGGACAGGGGCCCATGAGCAGTTCTTC. Protein sequence: CASSLGTGAHEQFF.

The chain employs TRBV15 and TRBJ2-3; the match to TRBD2 covers 8 bases. With 8 bases clipped from V and 6 bases from J, the junction kept 10 bases outside the gene matches. The CDR3 has 14 amino acids. Germline CDR1 LNHNV, CDR2 YYDKDF (reference sequence). The CDR3 nucleotides are TGTGCCACCCGGGTAGCGGGAATCGTGGATACGCAGTATTTT. Protein product: CATRVAGIVDTQYF.

V usage is TRBV2 and J usage is TRBJ1-2, with 8 bases fitting TRBD1. This CDR3 spans 16 amino acids. Germline CDR1 SNHLY, CDR2 FYNNEI. The junction had 15 bases not matched to a gene; V was cut back by 5 bases and J by 7 bases. CDR3: CASSLSGQGALGGYTF. The DNA for the CDR3 is TGTGCCAGCAGTCTCTCTGGGCAGGGGGCATTGGGTGGCTACACCTTC.

This sequence joins TRBV6-6 and TRBJ2-7; TRBD2 might be the D (6 bases). This CDR3 has 15 residues. The V and J ends lost 2 bases and 0 bases respectively, with 11 bases between them. Germline CDR1 is MNHNY and CDR2 is SVGAGI (reference sequence). In nucleotides, the CDR3 is TGTGCCAGCAGTTACCCCGGGACTTCCTCCTACGAGCAGTACTTC. It yields the protein CASSYPGTSSYEQYF.